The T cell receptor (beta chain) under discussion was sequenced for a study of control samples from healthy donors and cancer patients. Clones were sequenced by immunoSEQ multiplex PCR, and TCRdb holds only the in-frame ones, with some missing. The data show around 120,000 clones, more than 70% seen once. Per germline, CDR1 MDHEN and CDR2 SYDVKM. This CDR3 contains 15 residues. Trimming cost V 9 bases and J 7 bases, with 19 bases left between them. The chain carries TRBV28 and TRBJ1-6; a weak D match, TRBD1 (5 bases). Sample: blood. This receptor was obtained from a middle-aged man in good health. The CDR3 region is CASKVGGVKNSPLHF. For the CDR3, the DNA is TGTGCCAGTAAAGTGGGGGGGGTAAAAAATTCACCCCTCCACTTT.